This is a list of T cell receptor beta chains from one sample in a study of T cells after somatic rescue of genetic block. Sequencing used immunoSEQ multiplex PCR; TCRdb keeps in-frame clones, though not all of them. The table has about 68,000 clones, 80% to 95% seen once. The specimen was peripheral blood mononuclear cells (PBMCs). The origin of the receptors is a man between 40 and 49 years old. Each CDR3 is given with its conserved first and last residue. A D gene is named only where the DNA matches it firmly. Size is stated for part of the rows, as once, few or many counts, or as a class when the clone is expanded.

V gene	clone size	J gene	D gene	CDR3 DNA	CDR3 protein
TRBV9	NA	TRBJ2-1	TRBD2	TGTGCCAGCAGCGTTAGCGGGGGGTCCTACAATGAGCAGTTCTTC	CASSVSGGSYNEQFF
TRBV30	NA	TRBJ2-1	NA	TGTGCCTGGAAGGCAGGCCAGTTTGTCGGTGAGCAGTTCTTC	CAWKAGQFVGEQFF
TRBV6-5	NA	TRBJ1-4	NA	TGTGCCAGCATAAGTGATGATGAAAAACTGTTTTTT	CASISDDEKLFF
TRBV5-4	once	TRBJ1-4	NA	TGTGCCAGCAGCGCCGACAACCTGATAGGGGGAAATGAAAAACTGTTTTTT	CASSADNLIGGNEKLFF
TRBV6-5	NA	TRBJ2-7	TRBD1	TGTGCCAGCAGACCCGGGACAGGGGTCGAGCAGTACTTC	CASRPGTGVEQYF
TRBV2	few	TRBJ2-7	NA	TGTGCCAGCAGTCTTGGCGCTATATACGAGCAGTACTTC	CASSLGAIYEQYF
TRBV15	NA	TRBJ1-2	TRBD1	TGTGCCACCAGCAGAGCAGGACAGGGGGTTAAAGCTAACTATGGCTACACCTTC	CATSRAGQGVKANYGYTF
TRBV10-3	NA	TRBJ2-2	NA	TGTGCCATCAGTGGTGCCGTGGGGGCGGGAGTCATCGGGGAGCTGTTTTTT	CAISGAVGAGVIGELFF
TRBV7-6	NA	TRBJ1-4	NA	TGTGCCAGCAGCTTGGGGAGTTGGGATGAAAAACTGTTTTTT	CASSLGSWDEKLFF
TRBV19	NA	TRBJ1-5	TRBD1	TGTGCCAGTACCGTACATGGACAGGGGGCTGTGTATAGCAATCAGCCCCAGCATTTT	CASTVHGQGAVYSNQPQHF
TRBV6-5	NA	TRBJ2-1	TRBD2	TGTGCCAGCAGTTTCAGCGGGGGGTCCTACAATGAGCAGTTCTTC	CASSFSGGSYNEQFF
TRBV28	NA	TRBJ1-2	NA	TGTGCCAGCAACGAAGTTGCGGGGTATGGCTACACCTTC	CASNEVAGYGYTF
TRBV28	NA	TRBJ2-5	NA	TGTGCCAGCAGTTTCCCCTGGAGTACAGCGAACCAAGAGACCCAGTACTTC	CASSFPWSTANQETQYF
TRBV7-3	NA	TRBJ2-3	NA	TGTGCCAGCAGCTTAACGCAGGGCACAGATACGCAGTATTTT	CASSLTQGTDTQYF
TRBV5-6	NA	TRBJ1-4	NA	TGTGCCAGCAGCTTGGGGTCAGTTAATGAAAAACTGTTTTTT	CASSLGSVNEKLFF
TRBV7-9	NA	TRBJ2-7	NA	TGTGCCAGCGGGGGGTGGCCGGACGAGCAGTACTTC	CASGGWPDEQYF
TRBV7-9	NA	TRBJ1-1	NA	TGTGCCAGCAGGTGGCAGGGGCTATACACTGAAGCTTTCTTT	CASRWQGLYTEAFF
TRBV15	once	TRBJ2-3	NA	TGTGCCACCAGCAGAGATATGGCACTCCAAGATACGCAGTATTTT	CATSRDMALQDTQYF
TRBV4-1	NA	TRBJ2-7	TRBD2	TGCGCCAGCAGCCAAGATGGGGCTAGCGGGAGCGACGAGCAGTACTTC	CASSQDGASGSDEQYF
TRBV10-3	few	TRBJ1-1	NA	TGTGCCATCAGTGCACAGGGAACTGAAGCTTTCTTT	CAISAQGTEAFF
TRBV6-5	NA	TRBJ2-7	NA	TGTGCCAGCAGTTCCCAGCGACCCTACGAGCAGTACTTC	CASSSQRPYEQYF
TRBV4-3	once	TRBJ2-1	TRBD2	TGCGCCAGCAGCCAAGTTTCTAGCGGGAATGAGCAGTTCTTC	CASSQVSSGNEQFF
TRBV6-5	NA	TRBJ1-2	TRBD1	TGTGCCAGCACCAGGACAGGGGGCTATGGCTACACCTTC	CASTRTGGYGYTF
TRBV4-1	NA	TRBJ1-1	NA	TGCGCCAGCAGCCCTCAAAGGAGGCACACTGAAGCTTTCTTT	CASSPQRRHTEAFF
TRBV30	NA	TRBJ2-2	NA	TGTGCCTGGAGTGTACTCAGGCGAGACACCGGGGAGCTGTTTTTT	CAWSVLRRDTGELFF
TRBV19	NA	TRBJ1-5	TRBD1	TGTGCCAGTAGTATTGGGGGGACAGGGGGCTATCTTAGCAATCAGCCCCAGCATTTT	CASSIGGTGGYLSNQPQHF
TRBV6-1	once	TRBJ1-4	NA	TGTGCCAGCAGTGAAGCAGTCGGACGTTCAACTAATGAAAAACTGTTTTTT	CASSEAVGRSTNEKLFF
TRBV11-3	NA	TRBJ2-5	NA	TGTGCCAGCAGCGAGGGGGACCAAGAGACCCAGTACTTC	CASSEGDQETQYF
TRBV18	NA	TRBJ2-5	NA	TGTGCCAGCTCACCACCGGATTCCAGGGCCCAAGAGACCCAGTACTTC	CASSPPDSRAQETQYF
TRBV9	once	TRBJ2-5	NA	TGTGCCAGCAGCCGATCGGACCAAGAGACCCAGTACTTC	CASSRSDQETQYF
TRBV5-1	NA	TRBJ2-2	NA	TGCGCCAGCAGCTTAAGACAGGTAGCGAACACCGGGGAGCTGTTTTTT	CASSLRQVANTGELFF
TRBV5-1	NA	TRBJ2-7	NA	TGCGCCAGCAGCTTGGTAGGCAGGGCCCACGAGCAGTACTTC	CASSLVGRAHEQYF
TRBV7-8	NA	TRBJ1-1	NA	TGTGCCAGCAGCTTAAACGTTGGGTTGAACACTGAAGCTTTCTTT	CASSLNVGLNTEAFF
TRBV10-3	NA	TRBJ2-7	TRBD2	TGTGCCATCAGTGAGTCCGGACTAGCGGGCGGGCAGTACTTC	CAISESGLAGGQYF
TRBV11-2	NA	TRBJ2-7	TRBD1	TGTGCCAGCAGCTTAGATCCAGGGGGCTACGAGCAGTACTTC	CASSLDPGGYEQYF
TRBV27	NA	TRBJ2-5	NA	TGTGCCAGCAGTAGCAGACAGCAAGAGACCCAGTACTTC	CASSSRQQETQYF
TRBV9	NA	TRBJ2-3	NA	TGTGCCAGCAGCGTAGGTGGGAGTCGAGATACGCAGTATTTT	CASSVGGSRDTQYF
TRBV27	NA	TRBJ2-7	NA	TGTGCCAGCAGCCGAGGGGGAGAGCAGTACTTC	CASSRGGEQYF
TRBV30	NA	TRBJ2-7	NA	TGTGCCTGGAGTGTTATATCAGGGGGGACGTACTTC	CAWSVISGGTYF
TRBV6-1	NA	TRBJ1-5	TRBD1	TGTGCCAGCAGTGAAGCCCAGGGGGGCCAGCCCCAGCATTTT	CASSEAQGGQPQHF
TRBV7-9	NA	TRBJ2-5	TRBD2	TGTGCCAGCAGCCCGGGACTAGCAGAAGAGACCCAGTACTTC	CASSPGLAEETQYF
TRBV7-6	NA	TRBJ2-5	NA	TGTGCCAGCAGCTTTATTCAGGGCGCCCAAGAGACCCAGTACTTC	CASSFIQGAQETQYF
TRBV5-1	NA	TRBJ1-2	NA	TGCGCCAGCAGCTTAAATACGGATGGCTACACCTTC	CASSLNTDGYTF
TRBV27	once	TRBJ2-5	TRBD2	TGTGCCAGCGGACTAGCGGGGTTCGGTGAGCAGTACTTC	CASGLAGFGEQYF
TRBV5-1	once	TRBJ2-7	NA	TGCGCCAGCAGCCCTATCGGACAGAGTGACTACGAGCAGTACTTC	CASSPIGQSDYEQYF
TRBV4-3	once	TRBJ1-4	NA	TGCGCCAGCAGCCCCGGGGGGCTGAGGGGGGAAAAACTGTTTTTT	CASSPGGLRGEKLFF
TRBV15	NA	TRBJ2-1	TRBD2	TGTGCCACCAGCAGAGATAGGGCAGGGAGGGATGAGCAGTTCTTC	CATSRDRAGRDEQFF